One T cell receptor (beta chain) is described in this entry. This record belongs to a study of monozygotic twins with inflammatory bowel disease. Template switching appended UMIs that held a 6-nucleotide sample barcode. Amplification of TCRalpha and TCRbeta cDNA involved two nested PCRs that ran for about 16 and 10 cycles. TCRdb re-called the 5' RACE reads; every CDR3 protein appears as one record, without DNA. Its clone listing holds about 300,000 distinct CDR3 sequences. CDR3 size: 15 residues. The germline gives CDR1 ENHRY, CDR2 SYGVKD. The TCR was taken from a human donor with ulcerative colitis or Crohn's disease, or a healthy co-twin of an affected twin (not recorded which). Sequencing input: blood. The chain links TRBV10-3 to TRBJ1-5. The CDR3 sequence is CAISEGQDLWQPQHF.